Listed below are T cell receptor beta chains from one sample, sequenced in a study of monozygotic twins with inflammatory bowel disease. With the 5' RACE reads reprocessed, TCRdb shows one record per CDR3 protein and no DNA. The sample shows approximately 400,000 distinct CDR3 sequences, and more than 2% sits with its ten largest clones. Sequenced: blood. These receptors came from a human donor with ulcerative colitis or Crohn's disease, or a healthy co-twin of an affected twin (not recorded which). Each CDR3 is given with its conserved first and last residue. The order of the fields is V gene, J gene, CDR3 protein.

>TRBV15|TRBJ2-1
CATSRGVAGGGWNEQFF
>TRBV11-2|TRBJ2-5
CASSLVWGTSGAPGETQYF
>TRBV15|TRBJ2-7
CATSRRGASNEQYF
>TRBV20-1|TRBJ2-1
CSAREGGHEQFF
>TRBV9|TRBJ1-2
CASSGPGEHYGYTF
>TRBV7-9|TRBJ2-1
CASSLEHKRGEQFF
>TRBV7-2|TRBJ2-7
CASRLTGTSGNYEQYF
>TRBV6-1|TRBJ1-1
CASSVRDRGPYTEAFF
>TRBV20-1|TRBJ2-4
CSVPTGSLKNIQYF
>TRBV28|TRBJ2-2
CASSGLVIYSGELFF
>TRBV28|TRBJ1-5
CASRPGGRVNQPQHF
>TRBV7-3|TRBJ1-1
CASSLNGGGTEAFF
>TRBV20-1|TRBJ1-5
CSARVKSTGDSNQPQHF
>TRBV21-1|TRBJ1-1
CASSPKGQGTEAFF
>TRBV19|TRBJ1-1
CASLPGTANTEAFF
>TRBV6-5|TRBJ1-1
CASSDWTKAFF
>TRBV5-1|TRBJ1-5
CASSPRPDSLNQPQHF
>TRBV12-3/TRBV12-4|TRBJ1-2
CASSLGMAPRLSYTF
>TRBV27|TRBJ2-5
CASSSVGETQYF
>TRBV7-2|TRBJ2-4
CASSPSLTLSKNIQYF